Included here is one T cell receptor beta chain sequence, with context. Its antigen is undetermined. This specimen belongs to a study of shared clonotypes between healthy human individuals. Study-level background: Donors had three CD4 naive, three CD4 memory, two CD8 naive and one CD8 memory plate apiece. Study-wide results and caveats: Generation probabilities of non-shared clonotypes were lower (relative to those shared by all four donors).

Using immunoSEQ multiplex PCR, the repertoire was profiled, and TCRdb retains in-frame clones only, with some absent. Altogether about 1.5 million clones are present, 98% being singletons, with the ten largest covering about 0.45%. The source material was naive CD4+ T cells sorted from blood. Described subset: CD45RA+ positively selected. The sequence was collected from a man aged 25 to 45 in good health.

The CDR3: CASSLGGRSGNEFF. Written as DNA, the CDR3 is TGTGCCAGCAGCTTGGGGGGACGTAGCGGGAATGAGTTCTTC. This sequence joins TRBV5-6 and TRBJ2-1; 8 nucleotides line up with TRBD2. CDR1 SGHDT and CDR2 YYEEEE come from the germline V gene. The J segment lost 14 bases and the V segment lost 0 bases, leaving 10 bases of the junction unmatched. The CDR3 runs 14 residues.